The entry below gives a single TCR beta chain sequence along with its context. This sample stems from a study of control samples from healthy donors and cancer patients. The protocol was immunoSEQ multiplex PCR, while the TCRdb copy is restricted to in-frame clones and leaves out a portion. The data contain around 140,000 clones, under 95% of them singletons. The TCR sequence derives from a man between 18 and 29 years old in good health. Sequencing was performed on blood.

The CDR3 loop reads CASSSQGRWNQPQHF. The DNA of the CDR3 is TGTGCCAGCAGCAGCCAGGGTAGGTGGAATCAGCCCCAGCATTTT. J is TRBJ1-5 and V is TRBV5-6; tentative D call: TRBD1 (5 bases). Trimming left V 4 bases short and J 4 bases short, with 15 bases between. The CDR3 has 15 residues. Germline V CDR1 and CDR2: SGHDT, YYEEEE.